Below are 12 T cell receptor beta chains sequenced from a single sample in a study of prognosis after radiotherapy for stage I lung cancer. Multiplex PCR in two rounds served to amplify TCR beta CDR3 from genomic DNA. First-round PCR used primers specific to each TRBV and TRBJ gene. TCRdb analysed the multiplex PCR reads with MiXCR anew, one entry per CDR3 protein. This table has fewer than 25,000 distinct CDR3 sequences, approximately 45% appearing once. The material was PBMCs, obtained before or after stereotactic body radiation therapy (not recorded which). The origin of the receptors is a donor aged 50 or older with non-small cell lung cancer.

CDR3 protein: CASSLEEGGNTGELFF. The CDR3 nucleotides read TGTGCCAGCAGTCTCGAGGAGGGCGGGAACACCGGGGAGCTGTTTTTT. The chain is built from TRBV12-3 or TRBV12-4 and TRBJ2-2, with D tentatively TRBD2 (6 bases). This CDR3 region has 16 residues. The germline V and J ends were trimmed by 5 bases and 1 base, with 14 bases remaining between them.

This clonotype has at least ten counts. This rearrangement joins TRBV7-6 to TRBJ2-7; TRBD1 agrees at 10 bases. Losses at the gene ends were 5 bases for V and 1 base for J; bases not matched to a gene: 5. Germline CDR1 and CDR2: SGHVS and FNYEAQ. The CDR3 sequence is 15 residues long. This chain's CDR3 is CASSTGQGFSYEQYF. The CDR3 DNA is TGTGCCAGCAGCACGGGACAGGGGTTTTCCTACGAGCAGTACTTC. The full variable domain, its missing parts supplied by reference TRBV7-6 and TRBJ2-7, is GAGVSQSPRYKVTKRGQDVALRCDPISGHVSLYWYRQALGQGPEFLTYFNYEAQQDKSGLPNDRFSAERPEGSISTLTIQRTEQRDSAMYRCASSTGQGFSYEQYFGPGTRLTVT.

Comment on this clonotype: A far larger clone is a single base away, which makes a read error likely. This chain connects TRBV12-3 or TRBV12-4 to TRBJ2-2, with a weak D call TRBD2 (5 bases). The CDR3 loop spans 15 amino acids. The CDR3 coding sequence is TGTGCCAGCTCACCGAGTATGAGGGCCACCGGGGAGATGTTTTTT. Amino acids: CASSPSMRATGEMFF.

This chain uses TRBV11-2 with TRBJ2-7, with D perhaps TRBD2 (6 bases). Germline V gives CDR1 SGHAT, CDR2 FQNNGV. Trimming removed 0 bases at V and 3 bases at J, with 12 bases between. The CDR3 consists of 15 residues. The CDR3, as DNA: TGTGCCAGCAGCTTAGACTCTAGCGAGCGCTACGAGCAGTACTTC. Residues: CASSLDSSERYEQYF.

This clonotype showed up just a few times. The J gene is TRBJ1-2, the V gene TRBV6-1; the D is unclear. Germline loops: CDR1 MNHNS, CDR2 SASEGT. The CDR3 totals 14 residues. V lost 7 bases and J 0 bases, leaving 12 bases between the germline ends. Written as DNA, the CDR3 is TGTGCCAGCACTCCAAGAACCTCTAACTATGGCTACACCTTC. Translated, it gives CASTPRTSNYGYTF.

Many counts were recorded for this clonotype. The chain is built from TRBV27 and TRBJ2-7, with unresolved D. V lost 0 bases to trimming and J lost 3 bases, with 9 bases between them. The CDR3 is made up of 14 amino acids. Germline values: CDR1 MNHEY, CDR2 SMNVEV (reference sequence). The CDR3 DNA reads as TGTGCCAGCAGTTTATCGGGTTTGCACTACGAGCAGTACTTC. It encodes CASSLSGLHYEQYF.

The CDR3 nucleotides read TGTGCCAGTAGACAAGCTTGGGGGGATTCACCCCTCCACTTT. Its translation: CASRQAWGDSPLHF. This chain joins TRBV3-1 and TRBJ1-6; a weak D match, TRBD1 (5 bases). Trimming removed 9 bases at V and 8 bases at J, with 17 bases between. The CDR3 loop spans 14 amino acids. The germline CDR1 and CDR2 sequences are LGHDT and YNNKEL (reference sequence).

This clonotype was observed many times. This chain connects TRBV5-1 to TRBJ1-2, with TRBD1 identical over 7 bases. The CDR3 runs to 15 residues. V trimming: 10 bases; J trimming: 4 bases; junction bases outside the gene matches: 16. Germline-derived CDR1 and CDR2 are SGHRS and YFSETQ. The chain's CDR3 is CARRGAPGQPYGYTF. The CDR3, as DNA: TGCGCCCGCCGGGGGGCCCCGGGACAGCCCTATGGCTACACCTTC. The whole variable domain, filled in from reference TRBV5-1 and TRBJ1-2, reads KAGVTQTPRYLIKTRGQQVTLSCSPISGHRSVSWYQQTPGQGLQFLFEYFSETQRNKGNFPGRFSGRQFSNSRSEMNVSTLELGDSALYLCARRGAPGQPYGYTFGSGTRLTVV.

There are many counts of this clonotype. The chain recombines TRBV20-1 with TRBJ2-1, with no clear D. The CDR3 is 16 amino acids. CDR1 and CDR2 (germline): DFQATT, SNEGSKA (reference sequence). Trimming took 4 bases from V and 0 from J, leaving 16 bases between them. The CDR3 loop reads CSATGPGPSSYNEQFF. As DNA, the CDR3 is TGCAGTGCTACGGGTCCCGGACCCAGCTCCTACAATGAGCAGTTCTTC.

The chain carries TRBV27 and TRBJ2-7, with TRBD1 matching 7 bases. V lost 5 bases, J lost 10 bases, and 8 bases stayed unmatched. Looked up from germline, CDR1 is MNHEY and CDR2 is SMNVEV (reference sequence). CDR3 length: 12 amino acids. The CDR3 DNA reads TGTGCCAGCAGTGCAACAGGGGTGGATCAGTACTTC. This codes for CASSATGVDQYF.

Many counts were recorded for this clonotype. Its ends do not fully match the called genes, so a read error is possible. The chain is built from TRBV5-4 and TRBJ1-2; perhaps TRBD1 as D (5 bases). This CDR3 has 15 residues. In germline, CDR1 is SGHNT, CDR2 YYREEE (reference sequence). DNA of the CDR3: TGTGCTAGCAGCCACCCGTCCAGGGCCAACTATGGCTACACCTTC. Protein sequence: CASSHPSRANYGYTF.

This clonotype was recorded at least ten times. This sequence joins TRBV4-1 and TRBJ2-1; 14 nucleotides match TRBD2. Germline trimming cut 1 base from V and 8 bases from J; bases unmatched to any gene: 7. This CDR3 region has 17 residues. Germline-derived CDR1 and CDR2 are MGHRA and YSYEKL. The CDR3 nucleotides are TGCGCCAGCAGCCAAGGTACCGGGACTAGCGGGAGAGATGAGCAGTTCTTC. This sequence encodes CASSQGTGTSGRDEQFF.